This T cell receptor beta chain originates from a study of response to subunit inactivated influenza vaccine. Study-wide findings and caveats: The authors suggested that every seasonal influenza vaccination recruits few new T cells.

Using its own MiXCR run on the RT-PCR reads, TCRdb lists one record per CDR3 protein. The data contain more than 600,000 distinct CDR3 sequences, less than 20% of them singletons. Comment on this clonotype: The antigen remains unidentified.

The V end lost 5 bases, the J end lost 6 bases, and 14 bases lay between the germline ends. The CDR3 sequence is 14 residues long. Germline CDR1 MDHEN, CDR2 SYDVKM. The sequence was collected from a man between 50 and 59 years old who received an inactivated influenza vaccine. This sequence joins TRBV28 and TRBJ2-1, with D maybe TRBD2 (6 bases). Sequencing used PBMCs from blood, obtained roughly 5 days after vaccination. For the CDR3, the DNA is TGTGCCAGCAGTATATCGGGGGAGGTCAATGAGCAGTTCTTC. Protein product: CASSISGEVNEQFF. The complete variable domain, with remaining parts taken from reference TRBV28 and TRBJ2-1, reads DVKVTQSSRYLVKRTGEKVFLECVQDMDHENMFWYRQDPGLGLRLIYFSYDVKMKEKGDIPEGYSVSREKKERFSLILESASTNQTSMYLCASSISGEVNEQFFGPGTRLTVL.